Below, one T cell receptor (beta chain) is given with its context. The antigen remains unidentified. This sample is drawn from a study of shared clonotypes between healthy human individuals. General observations from the study: Despite large depth, rarefaction showed incomplete sorted-subset sequencing.

The CDR3 covers 18 residues. Looked up from germline, CDR1 is MNHEY and CDR2 is SMNVEV (reference sequence). V shed 5 bases, J shed 0 bases, and the junction held 15 bases outside the gene matches. The naive CD8 subset, CD45RO-negative cells positively selected for CCR7, excluded terminally differentiated effector memory CD45RA+ cells. Per the original methods: From ImmunoSEQ came sequences covering only the junction and carrying no quality scores, so filtering differed. Here immunoSEQ multiplex PCR was the method, and the copy in TCRdb shows in-frame clones only, minus some. Clone size and V and J calls were adopted from that table, with D and trimming inferred from the DNA. The sample lists around 1.9 million clones, around 93% seen once, with roughly 1.7% in the top ten.

This chain links TRBV27 with TRBJ2-7; 8 bases align to TRBD1. This receptor was identified in a man younger than 35 in good health. Some clones in this sample may be carry-over from other donors' samples. Sequenced input: naive CD8+ T cells from PBMCs. DNA of the CDR3: TGTGCCAGCAGTCCGTTACCGGGACAGGAGGAGGTCTCCTACGAGCAGTACTTC. This sequence encodes CASSPLPGQEEVSYEQYF.